This TCR beta chain came from a study of cytomegalovirus exposure and HLA in healthy donors. The CDR3 sequence is 14 residues long. V shed 5 bases and J 2 bases; nucleotides not matched to a gene: 4. Germline CDR1 reads SEHNR; CDR2 reads FQNEAQ (reference sequence). The PCR had 60 Vbeta and 13 Jbeta primers. Sequencing was performed with immunoSEQ multiplex PCR; in TCRdb, only in-frame clones are kept and a portion is missing. The sample's table shows more than 50,000 clones. This TCR was sampled from a middle-aged woman in good health and CMV-seronegative. V and J are TRBV7-9 and TRBJ1-1, with TRBD1 matching over 8 bases. Specimen: PBMCs. This CDR3 reads CASSPDRGNTEAFF. In DNA, the CDR3 is TGTGCCAGCAGCCCAGACAGGGGAAACACTGAAGCTTTCTTT.